This TCR beta chain was recovered during a study of molecular identifiers for immune sequencing clone quantification. Whole-study findings and limits: Spiked TCR RNA from one Jurkat cell reportedly showed up when mixed among 800,000 to 1,000,000 naive cells.

Trimming removed 0 bases at V and 4 bases at J, with 10 bases between. Germline V gene lookup returns CDR1 DFQATT and CDR2 SNEGSKA (reference sequence). CDR3 length equals 14 residues. It was with previously described methods and listed TCR primers that bulk TCR libraries were made. Using its own MiXCR run on the PCR reads, TCRdb lists one record per CDR3 protein. Of more than 250,000 distinct CDR3 sequences in the sample, about a fifth were seen once. This clonotype has a count of ten or more. No antigen is known for it. Source material for naive CD8 libraries was roughly 20,000 to 1,100,000 sorted cells, with 10%, 30% or 50% RNA. CD8+CD4-CCR7+CD45RA+ sorting gave the naive CD8 T cells.

This clonotype was obtained from a human donor in good health. Some libraries in this study had Jurkat cell RNA spiked in. Source material: naive CD8+ T cells from blood, with Jurkat cell RNA spiked in. Stated subset: FACS-sorted CD8+CD4-CCR7+CD45RA+ naive T cells. The chain joins TRBV20-1 to TRBJ1-5; D is uncertain. This CDR3 is CSARDEAANQPQHF. CDR3 in DNA: TGCAGTGCTAGAGATGAGGCAGCTAATCAGCCCCAGCATTTT.